The subject of this entry is one TCR beta chain. This entry belongs to a study of identical twins. Germline V gives CDR1 LGHNA, CDR2 YNFKEQ. Unmatched junction bases numbered 3, after V lost 1 base and J lost 4 bases. The CDR3 sequence is 14 residues long. MiXCR was run by TCRdb on the 5' RACE reads, yielding one entry per CDR3 protein. The sample contains about 660,000 distinct CDR3 sequences, approximately 9% of which appear only once. These sequences were also reported in another study, on yellow fever vaccine responses in identical twins.

The chain uses TRBV4-2 and TRBJ2-7; 8 bases agree with TRBD2. Sequenced material: PBMCs. This receptor was taken from a woman aged 18 to 35 in good health. CDR3 loop: CASSQGVAGYEQYF. The CDR3 DNA reads TGTGCCAGCAGCCAAGGTGTAGCGGGGTACGAGCAGTACTTC.